This T cell receptor (beta chain) is from a study of blood T cell repertoires in COVID-19. Study-wide background: Acute and convalescent COVID-19 specimens originated in the United States, Italy and Spain. In each case, the material was cDNA or gDNA derived from T cells, B-cell-depleted T cells, or PBMCs.

Source study methods: The authors estimated nucleated cell counts from reference gene primer amplification. The protocol was immunoSEQ multiplex PCR, while the TCRdb copy is restricted to in-frame clones and leaves out a portion. The DNA gave D and trimming, while V, J and clone size come from that table. The sample consists of roughly 150,000 clones, around 90% of them appearing once. The table lists this clone with a count of one. From germline, CDR1 is SGHTA and CDR2 FQGNSA. The CDR3 is 14 amino acids. V lost 3 bases and J lost 1, with 7 bases in between. The chain is built from TRBV7-2 and TRBJ1-3; D call uncertain. Sequencing was carried out using peripheral blood. The clonotype originates from a woman of 80 years or more with acute or convalescent COVID-19. DNA for the CDR3: TGTGCCAGCAGCTTCGGAGCTTCTGGAAACACCATATATTTT. Translation: CASSFGASGNTIYF.